The 32 T cell receptor beta chains reported below all come from one sample, sequenced in a study of regulatory T cells in long-lasting Graves disease. HTBI primers from iRepertoire and Arm-PCR of CDR3 regions yielded the TCR beta libraries. TCRdb recomputed calls from the multiplex PCR reads with MiXCR, one row per CDR3 protein. The profile shows 450,000 to 700,000 distinct CDR3 sequences, approximately 13% of them singletons. Time point described: newly diagnosed GD, antithyroid drugs for less than 3 months. TCR sequences were obtained from RNA taken from PBMCs. A further study also used this sample, focusing on T cells in Graves' hyperthyroidism and ophthalmopathy.

This material consisted of peripheral blood mononuclear cells (PBMCs), taken at new diagnosis, from a patient treated with antithyroid drugs. The receptors derive from a man aged 25-45 years with Graves disease.

This clonotype was seen many times. The rearrangement uses TRBV13 and TRBJ2-3; possibly TRBD2 for D (6 bases). The CDR3 is made up of 15 amino acids. Trimming took off 3 bases at V and 2 bases at J, with 12 bases between the two ends. Germline assignment: CDR1 PRHDT and CDR2 FYEKMQ (reference sequence). CDR3 sequence reads: CASSLVGLFTDTQYF. In DNA form, the CDR3 reads TGTGCCAGCAGCTTGGTGGGACTTTTCACAGATACGCAGTATTTT.

In its sample, this clonotype was seen many times. The chain has TRBV20-1 and TRBJ2-1; a possible D gene is TRBD2 (5 bases). The CDR3 has 12 amino acids. CDR1 is DFQATT and CDR2 is SNEGSKA in the germline V gene (reference sequence). The V end was cut by 1 base, the J end by 6 bases, with 7 bases between. The CDR3 spells CSARVLGNEQFF. CDR3 DNA: TGCAGTGCTAGAGTACTAGGCAATGAGCAGTTCTTC.

Only one count was recorded for this clonotype. The J gene is TRBJ1-6, the V gene TRBV19, with unresolved D. The germline V and J ends were trimmed by 4 bases and 0 bases, with 7 bases remaining between them. CDR3 length: 15 residues. The germline gives CDR1 LNHDA, CDR2 SQIVND (reference sequence). In DNA, the CDR3 is TGTGCCAGTAGTAAAGTTACCTCCTATAATTCACCCCTCCACTTT. It yields the protein CASSKVTSYNSPLHF. Combining the CDR3 with reference TRBV19 and TRBJ1-6 gives the whole variable domain DGGITQSPKYLFRKEGQNVTLSCEQNLNHDAMYWYRQDPGQGLRLIYYSQIVNDFQKGDIAEGYSVSREKKESFPLTVTSAQKNPTAFYLCASSKVTSYNSPLHFGNGTRLTVT.

A few counts support this clonotype. This rearrangement joins TRBV20-1 to TRBJ2-3; 8 nucleotides line up with TRBD2. The germline CDR1 and CDR2 sequences are DFQATT and SNEGSKA (reference sequence). The CDR3 has 14 amino acids. The CDR3 bases are TGCAGCCCTGTATGGGGAGCGGGGGAAGATACGCAGTATTTT. This sequence encodes CSPVWGAGEDTQYF.

At least ten counts were recorded for this clonotype. The V and J genes are TRBV27 and TRBJ2-7; D remains unclear. Germline V gene lookup returns CDR1 MNHEY and CDR2 SMNVEV (reference sequence). This CDR3 has 13 amino acids. The ends were cut back, 10 bases at V and 4 bases at J, with 17 bases in the middle. The CDR3 region has the DNA TGTGCCACCCGACCCGCCGCTCGGTACGAGCAGTACTTC. Amino acids: CATRPAARYEQYF.

A remark on this clonotype: Possible read error: a much larger clone is one base away. V usage is TRBV5-6 and J usage is TRBJ1-4; D is undetermined. V lost 7 bases and J 6 bases, leaving 16 bases between the germline ends. The CDR3 extends over 14 amino acids. CDR1 SGHDT and CDR2 YYEEEE come from the germline V gene. The CDR3 loop reads CASGESNRDEKLFF. CDR3 in DNA: TGTGCCAGCGGCGAGTCCAACCGAGATGAAAAACTGTTTTTT.

In this sample, this clonotype turned up many times. V usage is TRBV20-1 and J usage is TRBJ2-3, with TRBD1 identical over 9 bases. J lost 6 bases, V lost 6 bases, and 4 bases had no gene match. The germline CDR1 and CDR2 sequences are DFQATT and SNEGSKA (reference sequence). The CDR3 extends over 12 amino acids. CDR3 region: CSAEGTGDTQYF. In DNA, the CDR3 is TGCAGTGCCGAAGGGACAGGGGATACGCAGTATTTT.

To note about this clonotype: One end of the junction is discordant with germline, which a read error may explain. This sequence joins TRBV27 and TRBJ2-1; no clear D. The CDR3 length is 12 residues. Germline V lookup: CDR1 MNHEY, CDR2 SMNVEV (reference sequence). The CDR3 loop reads CASRYKYNERFF. CDR3 nucleotide sequence: TGTGCCAGCAGATACAAGTACAATGAGCGGTTCTTC.

This clonotype came up many times. The chain joins TRBV7-9 to TRBJ2-7, with TRBD1 as a possible D gene (5 bases). The CDR3 is 15 residues long. Between the trimmed V and J ends, which lost 5 bases and 2 bases, there was a span of 16 bases. Germline V gene lookup returns CDR1 SEHNR and CDR2 FQNEAQ (reference sequence). CDR3 amino acids: CASSKAAGSAYEQYF. The CDR3 nucleotides read TGTGCCAGCAGCAAAGCTGCAGGGTCTGCCTACGAGCAGTACTTC.

In its sample, this clonotype was seen a few times. The chain is built from TRBV6-2 or TRBV6-3 and TRBJ2-5, with D possibly TRBD1 on 6 matching bases. Trimming cost V 8 bases and J 3 bases, with 22 bases left between them. The CDR3 has 16 residues. Germline-derived CDR1 and CDR2 are MNHEY and SVGEGT. The CDR3 region is CASPGKGHQSKETQYF. Here the CDR3 DNA reads TGTGCCAGCCCTGGAAAGGGACACCAGTCAAAAGAGACCCAGTACTTC.

This clonotype has at least ten counts. The chain uses TRBV29-1 and TRBJ2-3, with a weak D call TRBD1 (6 bases). Trimming cost V 4 bases and J 7 bases, with 12 bases left between them. The germline V gene has CDR1 SQVTM and CDR2 ANQGSEA. The CDR3 length is 12 residues. CDR3 DNA: TGCAGCGTTGTGGTCAGGGGAAATACGCAGTATTTT. This codes for CSVVVRGNTQYF.

Details on this clonotype: This is likely a read error, given that the CDR3 carries no conserved phenylalanine or tryptophan at its end. The J gene is TRBJ2-7, the V gene TRBV4-1; TRBD2 aligns across 9 bases. Germline loops: CDR1 MGHRA, CDR2 YSYEKL. V shed 4 bases and J 5 bases; nucleotides not matched to a gene: 6. There are 14 residues in the CDR3. The CDR3 is CASSPWVAGDEQYS. The CDR3 DNA reads as TGCGCCAGCAGCCCCTGGGTAGCGGGGGACGAGCAGTACTCC.

This clonotype was counted many times. The V and J genes are TRBV11-2 and TRBJ2-3; D is uncertain. Germline lookup yields CDR1 SGHAT and CDR2 FQNNGV. The CDR3 has 12 residues. Trimming cost V 5 bases and J 10 bases, with 13 bases left between them. The CDR3 region has the DNA TGTGCCAGCAGCACCGGGCGAGGTCCGCAGTATTTT. Protein product: CASSTGRGPQYF. Complete variable domain (other parts from reference TRBV11-2 and TRBJ2-3): EAGVAQSPRYKIIEKRQSVAFWCNPISGHATLYWYQQILGQGPKLLIQFQNNGVVDDSQLPKDRFSAERLKGVDSTLKIQPAKLEDSAVYLCASSTGRGPQYFGPGTRLTVL.

To note about this clonotype: Its ends do not fully match the called genes, so a read error is possible. This chain connects TRBV5-1 to TRBJ2-7, with D possibly TRBD2 on 5 matching bases. CDR3 length: 13 amino acids. The germline gives CDR1 SGHRS, CDR2 YFSETQ. The CDR3, as DNA: TGTGCCAGCAGCGGAGGCAGCCACTACGAGCAGTACTTC. It specifies CASSGGSHYEQYF.

This clonotype occurred many times. This rearrangement joins TRBV29-1 to TRBJ2-1; 8 nucleotides agree with TRBD1. Per germline, CDR1 SQVTM and CDR2 ANQGSEA. The CDR3 consists of 14 residues. J was trimmed by 6 bases and V by 7 bases; bases with no gene match: 11. This chain's CDR3 is CSALSGGNFNEQFF. The CDR3 nucleotides are TGCAGCGCTCTCTCAGGGGGCAACTTCAATGAGCAGTTCTTC.

This clonotype appeared a single time. The junction departs from the called germline gene at one end, perhaps through a read error. The V call is TRBV10-3, the J call TRBJ1-2, with 8 bases matching TRBD1. The CDR3 loop spans 11 amino acids. Germline V gives CDR1 ENHRY, CDR2 SYGVKD. The CDR3 coding sequence is TGTGCCATCAGTGGGGGGCAGGGGGCCGCCTTC. Its protein product is CAISGGQGAAF.

The chain couples TRBV15 to TRBJ1-2, with a tentative D call TRBD1 (6 bases). The CDR3 is 17 amino acids. Per germline, CDR1 LNHNV and CDR2 YYDKDF (reference sequence). Trimming left V 2 bases short and J 4 bases short, with 20 bases between. The CDR3 spells CATSRPLRDLRGYGYTF. The CDR3 DNA reads as TGTGCCACCAGCAGACCCCTCCGGGATCTCAGGGGCTATGGCTACACCTTC.

The rearrangement uses TRBV4-1 and TRBJ2-7; D perhaps matches TRBD1 (5 bases). CDR3 length: 16 amino acids. Trimming removed 3 bases at V and 1 base at J, with 16 bases between. Germline loops: CDR1 MGHRA, CDR2 YSYEKL. The CDR3, as DNA: TGCGCCAGCAGCCAGGGTCGTGTGGGGCGATCCTACGAGCAGTACTTC. Translating it yields CASSQGRVGRSYEQYF.

In this sample, this clonotype turned up many times. The CDR3: CASSSSGRAPDTQYF. Written as DNA, the CDR3 is TGTGCCAGCAGCAGTAGCGGGAGGGCCCCAGATACGCAGTATTTT. The gene calls are TRBV11-2 and TRBJ2-3, with 11 bases aligning to TRBD2. The CDR3 is made up of 15 amino acids. After removal of 5 bases from V and 4 bases from J, the junction contained 5 bases not matched to a gene. The germline V gene has CDR1 SGHAT and CDR2 FQNNGV.

The V gene is TRBV29-1, the J gene TRBJ1-1, with no clear D. Trimming cost V 6 bases and J 1 base, with 12 bases left between them. Germline CDR1 and CDR2: SQVTM and ANQGSEA. There are 13 residues in the CDR3. CDR3 DNA sequence: TGCAGCGTGGAGACTGGGCGGAACACTGAAGCTTTCTTT. Protein product: CSVETGRNTEAFF.

This clonotype was counted ten times or more. The chain carries TRBV29-1 and TRBJ1-2; D may be TRBD1 (6 bases). Trimming took off 7 bases at V and 0 bases at J, with 15 bases between the two ends. Germline V lookup: CDR1 SQVTM, CDR2 ANQGSEA. This CDR3 comprises 14 residues. The CDR3 here is CSAVQGPPNYGYTF. DNA of the CDR3: TGCAGCGCCGTCCAGGGGCCCCCTAACTATGGCTACACCTTC.

The chain has TRBV30 and TRBJ2-3, with 13 nucleotides matching TRBD2. Germline trimming cut 8 bases from V and 2 bases from J; bases unmatched to any gene: 4. Per the germline V gene, CDR1 is GTSNPN and CDR2 is SVGIG (reference sequence). The CDR3 spans 14 residues. CDR3 amino acids: CALGTSGVTDTQYF. As DNA, the CDR3 is TGTGCCCTAGGGACTAGCGGGGTCACAGATACGCAGTATTTT.

The gene calls are TRBV9 and TRBJ2-2; TRBD2 agrees at 9 bases. Looked up from germline, CDR1 is SGDLS and CDR2 is YYNGEE. The CDR3 is 18 residues long. The V and J ends lost 0 bases and 3 bases, in that order; junction bases with no gene match: 9. CDR3 loop: CASSVADSGSFDTGELFF. The CDR3 DNA reads TGTGCCAGCAGCGTAGCGGATAGCGGGAGTTTTGACACCGGGGAGCTGTTTTTT.

Many counts were recorded for this clonotype. The V gene is TRBV5-1, the J gene TRBJ2-2, with TRBD2 as a possible D gene (6 bases). The V and J ends lost 4 bases and 6 bases respectively, with 22 bases between them. Germline CDR1 SGHRS, CDR2 YFSETQ. The CDR3 covers 17 residues. CDR3 coding DNA: TGCGCCAGCAGCCTGACCGGGAGCGAAAGGGGAGCCGGGGAGCTGTTTTTT. The encoded protein is CASSLTGSERGAGELFF.

This clonotype has a count of ten or more. The CDR3 coding sequence is TGTGCCAGCAGCGTAGGTCAGAGCGGGGAGCTGTTTTTT. Protein: CASSVGQSGELFF. The rearrangement joins TRBV9 to TRBJ2-2; D remains ambiguous. The CDR3 sequence is 13 residues long. Germline lookup yields CDR1 SGDLS and CDR2 YYNGEE. Between the trimmed V and J ends, which lost 0 bases and 7 bases, there was a span of 7 bases.

This clonotype was counted only a few times. The gene calls are TRBV3-1 and TRBJ2-3; 7 bases are a match to TRBD2. The CDR3 is 14 amino acids. Trimming took 4 bases from V and 6 from J; bases not matched to a gene: 7. Germline CDR1 reads LGHDT; CDR2 reads YNNKEL (reference sequence). CDR3 amino acids: CASSLTSKGDTQYF. The DNA of the CDR3 is TGTGCCAGCAGCCTGACTAGCAAGGGCGATACGCAGTATTTT.

This clonotype was detected only once. The rearrangement joins TRBV7-9 to TRBJ1-5; D possibly corresponds to TRBD1 (5 bases). Germline CDR1 SEHNR, CDR2 FQNEAQ (reference sequence). Trimming cost V 2 bases and J 1 base, with 12 bases left between them. The CDR3 is 16 amino acids. CDR3 amino acids: CASSLMTVTSNQPQHF. The CDR3 bases are TGTGCCAGCAGCTTAATGACAGTAACAAGCAATCAGCCCCAGCATTTT.

This clonotype was counted between two and nine times. This sequence joins TRBV19 and TRBJ2-5; 11 bases are a match to TRBD2. Germline V gene lookup returns CDR1 LNHDA and CDR2 SQIVND (reference sequence). This CDR3 contains 18 residues. The V gene end was trimmed by 3 bases and the J gene end by 2 bases; junction bases not matched to a gene: 11. In DNA form, the CDR3 reads TGTGCCAGTAGTATCCGGTGGACTAGCGGGCGGGCTCAAGAGACCCAGTACTTC. Translation gives CASSIRWTSGRAQETQYF.

CDR3 DNA: TGTGCCATCAGTGACGAACAAAATGAGCAGTTCTTC. It encodes CAISDEQNEQFF. The chain carries TRBV10-3 and TRBJ2-1; D call uncertain. The CDR3 has 12 residues. Deletions cut 3 bases from V and 7 bases from J, with 7 bases between. Germline values: CDR1 ENHRY, CDR2 SYGVKD.

This clonotype was recorded at least ten times. The chain links TRBV7-2 to TRBJ2-1; TRBD1 or TRBD2 may be the D gene (6 bases each). Germline V lookup: CDR1 SGHTA, CDR2 FQGNSA. V was clipped by 2 bases and J by 7 bases, with 9 bases between them. The CDR3 totals 13 residues. CDR3 in DNA: TGTGCCAGCAGCTTATGGGGGGCTAATGAGCAGTTCTTC. It codes for CASSLWGANEQFF.

This clonotype was picked up a small number of times. The V gene is TRBV20-1, the J gene TRBJ2-3, with 10 positions matching TRBD2. The V and J ends lost 5 bases and 4 bases, in that order; junction bases with no gene match: 6. The CDR3 runs to 14 residues. Germline loops: CDR1 DFQATT, CDR2 SNEGSKA (reference sequence). CDR3 nucleotide sequence: TGCAGTGCTGACGGGACTAGCGAATCAGATACGCAGTATTTT. This gives the protein CSADGTSESDTQYF.

Ten or more counts support this clonotype. The rearrangement joins TRBV6-1 to TRBJ1-2; D remains unclear. The V end lost 2 bases, the J end lost 2 bases, and 12 bases lay between the germline ends. CDR1 is MNHNS, CDR2 SASEGT, per germline. There are 15 residues in the CDR3. The CDR3 spells CASSESAATNYGYTF. The CDR3 nucleotides are TGTGCCAGCAGTGAATCGGCAGCGACAAACTATGGCTACACCTTC.